This T cell receptor (beta chain) was retrieved from a study of blood T cell repertoires in COVID-19. Looking at the study overall: T cells, B-cell-depleted T cells, or PBMCs supplied cDNA or gDNA.

Under the authors' procedure: Amplification with reference gene primers provided the estimates of nucleated cell counts. Only in-frame clones appear in the TCRdb table, and some are missing; sequencing was by immunoSEQ multiplex PCR. V and J calls and clone size are copied from that table; D and trimming were computed from the DNA. The sample includes around 84,000 clones, just under 85% seen only once; the top ten take 15% to 20%. Sequenced sample: peripheral blood. The receptor was derived from a man at least 80 years old with active or convalescent COVID-19.

This chain's CDR3 is CASSLQGISYNEQFF. CDR3 DNA sequence: TGTGCCAGTAGTTTACAGGGGATCTCCTACAATGAGCAGTTCTTC. The chain uses TRBV19 and TRBJ2-1; 7 bases match TRBD1. CDR1 is LNHDA and CDR2 is SQIVND in the germline V gene (reference sequence). This CDR3 region has 15 residues. Trimming cost V 5 bases and J 0 bases; bases outside gene matches: 4.